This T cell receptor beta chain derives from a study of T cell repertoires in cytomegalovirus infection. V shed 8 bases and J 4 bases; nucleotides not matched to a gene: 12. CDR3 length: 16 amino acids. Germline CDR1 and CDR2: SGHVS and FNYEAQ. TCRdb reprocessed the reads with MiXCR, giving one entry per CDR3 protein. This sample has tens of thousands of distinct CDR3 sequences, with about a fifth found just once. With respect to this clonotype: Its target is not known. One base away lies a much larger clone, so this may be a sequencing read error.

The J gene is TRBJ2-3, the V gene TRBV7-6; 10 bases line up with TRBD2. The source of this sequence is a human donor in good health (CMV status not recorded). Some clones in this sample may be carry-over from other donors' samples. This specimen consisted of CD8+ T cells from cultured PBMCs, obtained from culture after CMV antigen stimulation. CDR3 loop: CASGWSGGAGADTQYF. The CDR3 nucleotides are TGTGCCAGCGGCTGGAGCGGGGGGGCCGGGGCAGATACGCAGTATTTT.